This is a list of T cell receptor beta chains from one sample in a study of follicular helper T cells after annual influenza vaccination. The assay was immunoSEQ multiplex PCR, and TCRdb's table has in-frame clones only and misses some. The sample contains about 10,000 clones, roughly 80% of which appear only once. Specimen: CXCR5+ CD38- circulating T follicular helper cells from blood, collected 7 days after influenza vaccination. The receptors were sampled from an adult who received the influenza vaccine. Both conserved end residues are part of each CDR3. A D gene is named only where the DNA matches it firmly. Not every row has a clone size; where given, it reads once, few, many or a size class.

clone_size	d_call	v_call	j_call	cdr3_nt	cdr3_aa
NA	TRBD1	TRBV29-1	TRBJ1-2	TGCAGCGTTGCACAGGGGACCCAAGTCTATGGCTACACCTTC	CSVAQGTQVYGYTF
NA	NA	TRBV5-4	TRBJ1-2	TGTGCCAGCAGCTTAGACAGACAGTACTATGGCTACACCTTC	CASSLDRQYYGYTF
NA	TRBD1	TRBV4-1	TRBJ1-4	TGCGCCAGCAGCCAAGACTCAATGATCCTTTCCGGGACAGGGGATGAAAAACTGTTTTTT	CASSQDSMILSGTGDEKLFF
few	NA	TRBV11-2	TRBJ1-2	TGTGCCAGCAGCTTAGGGGGCGGCTACACCTTC	CASSLGGGYTF
NA	TRBD2	TRBV4-3	TRBJ2-7	TGCGCCAGCAGCCAGGTAGCGGGGGCTCTCTACGAGCAGTACTTC	CASSQVAGALYEQYF
NA	TRBD1	TRBV16	TRBJ1-2	TGTGCCAGCAGCCAAATGGGGACAGGGCTCGGGGGCTACACCTTC	CASSQMGTGLGGYTF
once	NA	TRBV7-6	TRBJ2-2	TGTGCCAGCAGCTTAGTTTGGGGTGCCGGGGAGCTGTTTTTT	CASSLVWGAGELFF
NA	NA	TRBV18	TRBJ1-1	TGTGCCAGCTCACCAGCGACAGGCAAGAACACTGAAGCTTTCTTT	CASSPATGKNTEAFF
NA	NA	TRBV7-2	TRBJ2-4	TGTGCCAGCAGCCCAAAACCAGCCAAAAACATTCAGTACTTC	CASSPKPAKNIQYF
NA	NA	TRBV19	TRBJ2-2	TGTGCCTCCATGGGGGGATCGGGGAACACCGGGGAGCTGTTTTTT	CASMGGSGNTGELFF
NA	TRBD1	TRBV9	TRBJ2-1	TGTGCCAGCAGTCCCGGGACAGGGTCCTACAATGAGCAGTTCTTC	CASSPGTGSYNEQFF
NA	TRBD1	TRBV2	TRBJ2-3	TGTGCCAGCTCAAGGGGGCGCAACACAGATACGCAGTATTTT	CASSRGRNTDTQYF
NA	NA	TRBV7-2	TRBJ1-6	TGTGCCAGCAGCTTAGGATCCACAAATTCACCCCTCCACTTT	CASSLGSTNSPLHF
NA	NA	TRBV18	TRBJ2-7	TGTGCCAGCTCCCGGGGGGCAGGGGAAGGCTACGAGCAGTACTTC	CASSRGAGEGYEQYF